These 13 T cell receptor beta chains were sequenced from one sample in a study of T-cell memory formation after mild COVID-19 (dated by TCRdb to 2020 to 2023). The library was generated by 5' RACE. The instrument given in TCRdb is Illumina NovaSeq 6000. The public reads were reanalyzed by TCRdb: fastp trimming at Q25, MiXCR alignment, in-frame beta chains only. For every CDR3 protein sequence, its rows merge into one entry that carries the most common genes and DNA. The sample table lists 250,000 or so distinct CDR3 sequences, roughly 18% of them with a count of one. The top ten clonotypes cover around 23% of the sample. Sequencing was carried out using PBMCs or a T cell subset sorted from them (not recorded which). These TCRs come from a man aged 18 to 29 who had mild COVID-19 (a few samples of this study predate the infection). The sample titles of this study are shuffled in the database, so cell type and time point are left out; the donor was told from shared clones.

This clonotype was picked up one time. The chain is built from TRBV5-1 and TRBJ1-1; D uncertain. V was pared by 1 base and J by 2 bases, with 6 bases between. CDR3 length: 13 residues. Per germline, CDR1 SGHRS and CDR2 YFSETQ. The CDR3 DNA reads TGCGCCAGCAGCTTGAGCACAAACACTGAAGCTTTCTTT. Encoded protein: CASSLSTNTEAFF.

Only a few counts were recorded for this clonotype. The chain employs TRBV11-2 and TRBJ2-5; 9 nucleotides agree with TRBD2. Trimming removed 5 bases from V and 7 bases from J; junction bases left unmatched: 11. Germline V gene lookup returns CDR1 SGHAT and CDR2 FQNNGV. The CDR3 has 15 amino acids. Written as DNA, the CDR3 is TGTGCCAGCAGCCCAGCGGGGGGTTTCTTCGGGACCCAGTACTTC. Protein sequence: CASSPAGGFFGTQYF.

V gene TRBV4-2 combines with J gene TRBJ1-1; 12 bases match TRBD1. V lost 4 bases and J lost 9; bases outside the gene matches: 12. The CDR3 is 16 residues long. Germline V gives CDR1 LGHNA, CDR2 YNFKEQ. The CDR3 sequence is CASSPGQGAQGTQAFF. CDR3 in DNA: TGTGCCAGCAGCCCGGGACAGGGGGCCCAAGGGACTCAAGCTTTCTTT.

At least ten counts were recorded for this clonotype. J is TRBJ2-2 and V is TRBV3-1; 8 bases agree with TRBD2. The CDR3 consists of 15 residues. CDR1 is LGHDT, CDR2 YNNKEL, per germline (reference sequence). V lost 3 bases, J lost 2 bases, and 2 bases stayed unmatched. The CDR3 here is CASSQGLVNTGELFF. The CDR3 nucleotides are TGTGCCAGCAGCCAGGGACTAGTCAACACCGGGGAGCTGTTTTTT.

This clonotype was counted only a few times. The chain has TRBV6-6 and TRBJ1-4; 7 nucleotides agree with TRBD1. The CDR3 totals 15 residues. V lost 10 bases and J lost 7; bases outside the gene matches: 15. Germline assignment: CDR1 MNHNY and CDR2 SVGAGI (reference sequence). CDR3 amino acids: CANAPTGTEGEKLFF. The CDR3 DNA reads TGTGCCAACGCCCCGACAGGGACCGAGGGTGAAAAACTGTTTTTT.

This clonotype was counted only a few times. The V and J genes are TRBV24-1 and TRBJ2-5; the D is unclear. Between the trimmed V and J ends, which lost 6 bases and 5 bases, there was a span of 12 bases. The CDR3 consists of 13 residues. Germline CDR1 reads KGHDR; CDR2 reads SFDVKD. CDR3 loop: CATSFGILETQYF. The CDR3 nucleotides read TGTGCCACCAGTTTTGGGATTTTGGAGACCCAGTACTTC.

This clonotype was observed at least ten times. V is TRBV10-3 and J is TRBJ2-7; D is unresolved. Looked up from germline, CDR1 is ENHRY and CDR2 is SYGVKD. CDR3 size: 16 residues. Trimming removed 0 bases from V and 0 bases from J, with 12 bases in between. The CDR3 DNA reads TGTGCCATCAGTGAGTCGGCGCAGGTCAGCTCCTACGAGCAGTACTTC. Translated, it gives CAISESAQVSSYEQYF.

The J gene is TRBJ2-1, the V gene TRBV4-3; possibly TRBD2 for D (5 bases). V gave up 4 bases and J gave up 7 bases, with 17 bases separating them. The germline V gene has CDR1 LGHNA and CDR2 YSLEER. The CDR3 spans 15 residues. In DNA form, the CDR3 reads TGCGCCAGCAGCCTGACGTCGGCGGGCGTGAATGAGCAGTTCTTC. Protein: CASSLTSAGVNEQFF.

This CDR3 reads CASSQDLWQNYGYTF. The CDR3 DNA reads as TGCGCCAGCAGCCAAGATTTATGGCAGAACTATGGCTACACCTTC. The rearrangement links TRBV4-3 to TRBJ1-2; D not resolved. CDR1 and CDR2 (germline): LGHNA, YSLEER. The CDR3 is 15 amino acids. V lost 0 bases to trimming and J lost 2 bases, with 10 bases between them.

V is TRBV5-4 and J is TRBJ1-2, with D perhaps TRBD1 (5 bases). The V gene's germline CDR1 is SGHNT and CDR2 YYREEE (reference sequence). V was trimmed by 2 bases and J by 4 bases, leaving 9 bases between them. This CDR3 is 13 amino acids long. CDR3 sequence reads: CASSFGGGYGYTF. CDR3 coding DNA: TGTGCCAGCAGCTTCGGGGGAGGCTATGGCTACACCTTC.

The V gene is TRBV7-2, the J gene TRBJ2-7; D gene unclear. CDR1 and CDR2 from the germline V gene are SGHTA and FQGNSA. The CDR3 is 15 amino acids. V lost 0 bases and J lost 0, with 9 bases in between. The CDR3: CASSLALGSSYEQYF. In DNA form, the CDR3 reads TGTGCCAGCAGCTTAGCGCTAGGGTCCTCCTACGAGCAGTACTTC.

This clonotype was seen more than once but under ten times. V and J are TRBV7-9 and TRBJ1-4; tentative D call: TRBD1 (6 bases). The germline CDR1 and CDR2 sequences are SEHNR and FQNEAQ (reference sequence). The CDR3 is made up of 16 amino acids. V dropped 5 bases and J dropped 7 bases, with 20 bases sitting between them. The CDR3, as DNA: TGTGCCAGCAGCCTAATCCCGGGACATAATCCTGAAAAACTGTTTTTT. This sequence encodes CASSLIPGHNPEKLFF. The variable domain in full, completed from reference TRBV7-9 and TRBJ1-4, reads DTGVSQNPRHKITKRGQNVTFRCDPISEHNRLYWYRQTLGQGPEFLTYFQNEAQLEKSRLLSDRFSAERPKGSFSTLEIQRTEQGDSAMYLCASSLIPGHNPEKLFFGSGTQLSVL.

In its sample, this clonotype was seen many times. The gene calls are TRBV7-8 and TRBJ2-5; 8 nucleotides agree with TRBD1. V shed 5 bases and J 5 bases; nucleotides not matched to a gene: 1. The V gene's germline CDR1 is SGHVS and CDR2 FQNEAQ. CDR3 length: 12 residues. The DNA for the CDR3 is TGTGCCAGCAGCACAGGGGGGGAGACCCAGTACTTC. It codes for CASSTGGETQYF.